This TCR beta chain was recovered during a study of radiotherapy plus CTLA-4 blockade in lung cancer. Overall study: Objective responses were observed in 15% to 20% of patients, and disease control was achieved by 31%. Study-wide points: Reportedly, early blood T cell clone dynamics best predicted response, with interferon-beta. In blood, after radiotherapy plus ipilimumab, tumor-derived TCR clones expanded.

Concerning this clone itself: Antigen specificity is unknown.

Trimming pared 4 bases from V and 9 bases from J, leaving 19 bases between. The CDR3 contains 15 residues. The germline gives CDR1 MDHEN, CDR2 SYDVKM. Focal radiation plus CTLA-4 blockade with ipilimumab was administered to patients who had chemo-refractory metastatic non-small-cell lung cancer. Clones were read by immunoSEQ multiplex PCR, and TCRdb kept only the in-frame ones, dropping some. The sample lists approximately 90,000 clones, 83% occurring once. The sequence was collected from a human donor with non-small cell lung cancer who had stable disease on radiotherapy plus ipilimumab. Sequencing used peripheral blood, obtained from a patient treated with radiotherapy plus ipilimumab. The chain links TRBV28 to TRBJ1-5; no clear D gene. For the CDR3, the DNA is TGTGCCAGCAGTTATCAAGTAGGGCCTGGGCGGCCCCAGCATTTT. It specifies CASSYQVGPGRPQHF.